Presented here are 7 T cell receptor beta chains from one specimen sequenced in a study of T cell responses to AZD1222 COVID-19 vaccine. Sequencing was performed with immunoSEQ multiplex PCR; in TCRdb, only in-frame clones are kept and a portion is missing. The data hold more than 80,000 clones, with around 90% observed a single time. The material was peripheral blood, obtained on day 0 of AZD1222 vaccination. The origin of the receptors is an adult in good health.

CDR3 in DNA: TGTGCCAGCAGCTTGGGGGTTGCAGGGAATTTTGGCTACGAGCAGTACTTC. This translates into CASSLGVAGNFGYEQYF. The chain links TRBV5-8 to TRBJ2-7; perhaps TRBD1 as D (5 bases). The CDR3 extends over 17 amino acids. Germline values: CDR1 SGHTS, CDR2 YDEGEE. Trimming took off 0 bases at V and 3 bases at J, with 19 bases between the two ends. The complete variable domain, with remaining parts taken from reference TRBV5-8 and TRBJ2-7, reads EAGVTQSPTHLIKTRGQQATLRCSPISGHTSVYWYQQALGLGLQFLLWYDEGEERNRGNFPPRFSGRQFPNYSSELNVNALELEDSALYLCASSLGVAGNFGYEQYFGPGTRLTVT.

This clone was found a few times. The CDR3, as DNA: TGTGCCAGCAGTTACAGGTCTGGGGCCAACGTCCTGACTTTC. It translates to CASSYRSGANVLTF. The chain recombines TRBV6-2 or TRBV6-3 with TRBJ2-6, with no clear D. The CDR3 totals 14 residues. Trimming pared 2 bases from V and 1 base from J, leaving 3 bases between. The V gene's germline CDR1 is MNHEY and CDR2 SVGEGT.

The chain combines TRBV5-1 with TRBJ1-2; TRBD1 might be the D (6 bases). CDR1 and CDR2 (germline): SGHRS, YFSETQ. With 0 bases removed from V and 3 bases from J, the gap between germline ends came to 12 bases. This CDR3 is built from 15 residues. The DNA for the CDR3 is TGCGCCAGCAGCTTGGGACAGGCGATGCACTATGGCTACACCTTC. It codes for CASSLGQAMHYGYTF.

This chain uses TRBV3-1 (or the pseudogene TRBV3-2) with TRBJ1-2, with 7 bases aligning to TRBD1. CDR3 length: 14 residues. CDR1 is LGHDT and CDR2 is YNNKEL in the germline V gene (reference sequence). Unmatched junction bases numbered 4, after V lost 2 bases and J lost 4 bases. In nucleotides, the CDR3 is TGTGCCAGCAGCCAAACCCGACAGGGCTATGGCTACACCTTC. Its protein product is CASSQTRQGYGYTF.

The CDR3 DNA sequence: TGTGCCAGCAGTTTGGACAGGGGGCTCTCCTACAATGAGCAGTTCTTC. It yields the protein CASSLDRGLSYNEQFF. The chain uses TRBV2 and TRBJ2-1; 11 bases are a match to TRBD1. The CDR3 extends over 16 amino acids. Per germline, CDR1 SNHLY and CDR2 FYNNEI. The ends lost 5 bases at V and 0 bases at J; junction bases unmatched: 3.

V and J are TRBV11-2 and TRBJ1-5; a weak D match, TRBD1 (5 bases). CDR3 length: 16 amino acids. V was shortened by 3 bases and J by 7 bases, with 19 bases between the two germline ends. Germline V gives CDR1 SGHAT, CDR2 FQNNGV. The chain's CDR3 is CASSLDPGGKGQPQHF. As DNA, the CDR3 is TGTGCCAGCAGCTTGGATCCTGGAGGGAAGGGGCAGCCCCAGCATTTT. The full variable domain, in which reference TRBV11-2 and TRBJ1-5 provide the parts outside the CDR3, is EAGVAQSPRYKIIEKRQSVAFWCNPISGHATLYWYQQILGQGPKLLIQFQNNGVVDDSQLPKDRFSAERLKGVDSTLKIQPAKLEDSAVYLCASSLDPGGKGQPQHFGDGTRLSIL.

The chain has TRBV29-1 and TRBJ1-1; D remains ambiguous. CDR1 and CDR2 (germline): SQVTM, ANQGSEA. The CDR3 has 13 amino acids. With 4 bases removed from V and 0 bases from J, the gap between germline ends came to 9 bases. The CDR3 reads CSVVGFLNTEAFF. Here the CDR3 DNA reads TGCAGCGTTGTCGGCTTCCTGAACACTGAAGCTTTCTTT. Looking up the rest from reference TRBV29-1 and TRBJ1-1 gives the full variable domain: SAVISQKPSRDICQRGTSLTIQCQVDSQVTMMFWYRQQPGQSLTLIATANQGSEATYESGFVIDKFPISRPNLTFSTLTVSNMSPEDSSIYLCSVVGFLNTEAFFGQGTRLTVV.